This TCR beta chain was captured by sequencing in a study of blood T cell repertoires in COVID-19. How the authors handled the data: Cell counts per sample came from amplifying reference gene primers. Profiled with immunoSEQ multiplex PCR; TCRdb holds only in-frame clones, not every one. V, J and clone size are taken as reported in that table, and D and trimming were inferred from the DNA itself. The sample lists about 360,000 clones, roughly 77% occurring once. The CDR3 length is 17 residues. The V gene's germline CDR1 is SGDLS and CDR2 YYNGEE. With 0 bases clipped from V and 6 bases from J, the junction kept 11 bases outside the gene matches.

The clonotype was recovered from a human donor with acute or convalescent COVID-19. The donor label of this sample is uncertain. The V call is TRBV9, the J call TRBJ2-1, with 8 bases that match TRBD2. Sequenced material: peripheral blood. CDR3 nucleotides: TGTGCCAGCAGCGTAGTCCCTAGCGGGTTCGATTCCAATGAGCAGTTCTTC. Its protein is CASSVVPSGFDSNEQFF. The whole variable domain, remainder taken from reference TRBV9 and TRBJ2-1, is DSGVTQTPKHLITATGQRVTLRCSPRSGDLSVYWYQQSLDQGLQFLIQYYNGEERAKGNILERFSAQQFPDLHSELNLSSLELGDSALYFCASSVVPSGFDSNEQFFGPGTRLTVL.